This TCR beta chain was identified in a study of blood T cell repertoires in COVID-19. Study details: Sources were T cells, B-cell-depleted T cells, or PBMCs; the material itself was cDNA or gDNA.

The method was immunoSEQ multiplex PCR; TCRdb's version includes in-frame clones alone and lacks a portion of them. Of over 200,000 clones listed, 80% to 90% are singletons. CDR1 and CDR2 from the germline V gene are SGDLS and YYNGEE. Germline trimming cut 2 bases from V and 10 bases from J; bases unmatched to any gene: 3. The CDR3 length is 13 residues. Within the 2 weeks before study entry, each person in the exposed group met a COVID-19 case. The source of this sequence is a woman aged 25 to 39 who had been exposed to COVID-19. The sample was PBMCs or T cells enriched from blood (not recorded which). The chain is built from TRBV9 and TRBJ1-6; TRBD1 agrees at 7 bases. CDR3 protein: CASSVAQGSPLHF. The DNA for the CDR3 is TGTGCCAGCAGCGTTGCACAGGGGTCACCCCTCCACTTT. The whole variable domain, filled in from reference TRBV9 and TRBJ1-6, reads DSGVTQTPKHLITATGQRVTLRCSPRSGDLSVYWYQQSLDQGLQFLIQYYNGEERAKGNILERFSAQQFPDLHSELNLSSLELGDSALYFCASSVAQGSPLHFGNGTRLTVT.